The text below deals with one TCR beta chain. Amplification used 60 Vbeta primers and 13 Jbeta primers. The method was immunoSEQ multiplex PCR; TCRdb's version includes in-frame clones alone and lacks a portion of them. The repertoire holds approximately 150,000 clones, with 9.4% as singletons. This sample is drawn from a study of cytomegalovirus exposure and HLA in healthy donors. The V gene's germline CDR1 is SGHTA and CDR2 FQGNSA. This CDR3 is 15 amino acids long. The V end was cut by 0 bases, the J end by 8 bases, with 16 bases between. The chain combines TRBV7-2 with TRBJ1-2, with D possibly matching TRBD1 (5 bases). This receptor was identified in a male donor in good health and CMV-seronegative. The material sequenced was PBMCs. CDR3 in amino acids: CASSLALGREDGYTF. CDR3 bases: TGTGCCAGCAGCTTAGCGCTTGGCAGGGAAGACGGCTACACCTTC.